The 22 T cell receptor beta chains listed next were all sequenced from one sample in a study of T cell responses to AZD1222 COVID-19 vaccine. Sequencing used immunoSEQ multiplex PCR; TCRdb keeps in-frame clones, though not all of them. The table records some 150,000 clones, around nine tenths of them present only once. The material sequenced was peripheral blood, taken 28 days after the second AZD1222 dose. The receptor set was obtained from an adult who received the AZD1222 COVID-19 vaccine.

The chain joins TRBV11-2 to TRBJ2-5; D not resolved. V was pared by 0 bases and J by 5 bases, with 13 bases between. Per the germline V gene, CDR1 is SGHAT and CDR2 is FQNNGV. This CDR3 spans 15 amino acids. DNA for the CDR3: TGTGCCAGCAGCTTAGATCCCCTAGTAGAGGAGACCCAGTACTTC. Its protein is CASSLDPLVEETQYF.

The chain has TRBV24-1 and TRBJ1-5; D is undetermined. Germline V gene lookup returns CDR1 KGHDR and CDR2 SFDVKD. This CDR3 has 13 amino acids. V was trimmed by 0 bases and J by 6 bases, leaving 5 bases between them. The CDR3 region has the DNA TGTGCCACCAGTGATTTGCGGGGTCAGCCCCAGCATTTT. This translates into CATSDLRGQPQHF.

This rearrangement joins TRBV5-4 to TRBJ2-4, with D possibly matching TRBD2 (7 bases). V shed 0 bases and J shed 0 bases, with 10 bases lying between them. Germline assignment: CDR1 SGHNT and CDR2 YYREEE (reference sequence). The CDR3 loop spans 16 amino acids. This CDR3 is CASSLEGGRAKNIQYF. The CDR3 region has the DNA TGTGCCAGCAGCTTGGAGGGGGGGCGAGCCAAAAACATTCAGTACTTC.

V is TRBV19 and J is TRBJ1-2; TRBD1 matches at 11 bases. The germline V gene has CDR1 LNHDA and CDR2 SQIVND (reference sequence). The CDR3 has 17 amino acids. The V segment lost 5 bases and the J segment 7 bases; nucleotides outside the gene matches: 15. The CDR3 DNA is TGTGCCAGTAGTCCCTGGACAGGGGGCGTCTTGGTTGGTGGCTACACCTTC. This gives the protein CASSPWTGGVLVGGYTF.

The gene calls are TRBV5-6 and TRBJ2-3; TRBD1 aligns across 7 bases. V shed 2 bases, J shed 6 bases, and the junction held 12 bases outside the gene matches. CDR1 is SGHDT, CDR2 YYEEEE, per germline. The CDR3 loop spans 16 amino acids. CDR3 protein: CASSFYSGGRRDTQYF. CDR3 bases: TGTGCCAGCAGCTTTTACTCAGGGGGAAGAAGGGATACGCAGTATTTT.

This chain connects TRBV3-1 (or the pseudogene TRBV3-2) to TRBJ1-2, with D uncertain. The CDR3 extends over 12 amino acids. Between the trimmed V and J ends, which lost 1 base and 0 bases, there was a span of 0 bases. Germline V CDR1 and CDR2: LGHDT, YNNKEL (reference sequence). CDR3 nucleotides: TGTGCCAGCAGCCAAGCTAACTATGGCTACACCTTC. This codes for CASSQANYGYTF.

This clone was detected only once. J is TRBJ2-1 and V is TRBV24-1; 7 bases are a match to TRBD2. With 1 base clipped from V and 7 bases from J, the junction kept 3 bases outside the gene matches. Germline V gives CDR1 KGHDR, CDR2 SFDVKD. The CDR3 runs 14 residues. CDR3 DNA sequence: TGTGCCACCAGTGATTTTCACGGGGGGAATGAGCAGTTCTTC. This sequence encodes CATSDFHGGNEQFF.

The chain employs TRBV3-1 (or the pseudogene TRBV3-2) and TRBJ2-5; 7 positions agree with TRBD1. This CDR3 contains 16 residues. V lost 5 bases, J lost 3 bases, and 12 bases stayed unmatched. Germline V CDR1 and CDR2: LGHDT, YNNKEL (reference sequence). The CDR3 bases are TGTGCCAGCAGCTCAATCGGACAGGATACGAAAGAGACCCAGTACTTC. It encodes CASSSIGQDTKETQYF.

V is TRBV11-2 and J is TRBJ2-1; TRBD2 might be the D (6 bases). Germline V gives CDR1 SGHAT, CDR2 FQNNGV. V was clipped by 1 base and J by 9 bases, with 16 bases between them. The CDR3 has 15 amino acids. CDR3 sequence (DNA): TGTGCCAGCAGCTTAGGCCGGGGGAGAGGAAGTGAGCAGTTCTTC. Its translation: CASSLGRGRGSEQFF. The full variable domain, completed using reference TRBV11-2 and TRBJ2-1, is EAGVAQSPRYKIIEKRQSVAFWCNPISGHATLYWYQQILGQGPKLLIQFQNNGVVDDSQLPKDRFSAERLKGVDSTLKIQPAKLEDSAVYLCASSLGRGRGSEQFFGPGTRLTVL.

The rearrangement uses TRBV11-1 and TRBJ2-3; the D gene is possibly TRBD2 (6 bases). Trimming stripped 5 bases from V and 6 bases from J, with 18 bases between. This CDR3 is built from 15 residues. Germline V lookup: CDR1 SGHAT, CDR2 FQDESV (reference sequence). The CDR3: CASSMTPGEGDTQYF. DNA of the CDR3: TGTGCCAGCAGCATGACTCCGGGAGAAGGGGATACGCAGTATTTT. Drawing the rest from reference TRBV11-1 and TRBJ2-3, the complete variable domain is EAEVAQSPRYKITEKSQAVAFWCDPISGHATLYWYRQILGQGPELLVQFQDESVVDDSQLPKDRFSAERLKGVDSTLKIQPAELGDSAMYLCASSMTPGEGDTQYFGPGTRLTVL.

V is TRBV29-1 and J is TRBJ2-1; TRBD2 aligns across 9 bases. The trim removed 7 bases at V and 7 bases at J, leaving 11 bases unmatched. The CDR3 has 14 amino acids. Germline assignment: CDR1 SQVTM and CDR2 ANQGSEA. The CDR3 nucleotides are TGCAGCGGCGGGGCGCTAGCGGGACGGAATGAGCAGTTCTTC. This translates into CSGGALAGRNEQFF.

J is TRBJ1-2 and V is TRBV7-2; D unclear. V dropped 0 bases and J dropped 5 bases, with 7 bases sitting between them. Germline-derived CDR1 and CDR2 are SGHTA and FQGNSA. The CDR3 contains 13 residues. The CDR3 DNA is TGTGCCAGCAGCTTAGCGGCGGGGTATGGCTACACCTTC. Translated: CASSLAAGYGYTF.

The chain links TRBV18 to TRBJ1-1, with D possibly TRBD1 on 5 matching bases. The CDR3 has 13 residues. Germline V gene data show CDR1 as KGHSH and CDR2 as LQKENI. The V end was cut by 3 bases, the J end by 6 bases, with 11 bases between. This CDR3 reads CASSPGGVAEAFF. Written as DNA, the CDR3 is TGTGCCAGCTCACCTGGGGGGGTGGCTGAAGCTTTCTTT.

The rearrangement joins TRBV6-4 to TRBJ2-1; 7 nucleotides line up with TRBD2. Germline CDR1 reads MRHNA; CDR2 reads SNTAGT. The V gene end was trimmed by 6 bases and the J gene end by 4 bases; junction bases not matched to a gene: 21. CDR3 length equals 19 residues. The CDR3 DNA reads TGTGCCAGCAGCCCTACGGGACTAACAACAAAATCTTCTTACAATGAGCAGTTCTTC. Its translation is CASSPTGLTTKSSYNEQFF.

The V and J genes are TRBV3-1 (or the pseudogene TRBV3-2) and TRBJ1-2; D is perhaps TRBD1 (6 bases). Trimming stripped 4 bases from V and 8 bases from J, with 20 bases between. Germline-derived CDR1 and CDR2 are LGHDT and YNNKEL (reference sequence). The CDR3 length is 15 residues. In DNA, the CDR3 is TGTGCCAGCAGCCCGGCTGGGGGCACCGCGGGAGGCTACACCTTC. This codes for CASSPAGGTAGGYTF.

The V gene is TRBV28, the J gene TRBJ1-1, with D perhaps TRBD1 (5 bases). This CDR3 region has 18 residues. Germline values: CDR1 MDHEN, CDR2 SYDVKM. V shed 7 bases and J shed 5 bases, with 29 bases lying between them. CDR3 nucleotides: TGTGCCAGCACCCCGGGGGTTTGGGGAGGACACCCCGAGACTGAAGCTTTCTTT. Translation: CASTPGVWGGHPETEAFF.

This chain joins TRBV5-1 and TRBJ2-3, with 7 nucleotides matching TRBD1. Per germline, CDR1 SGHRS and CDR2 YFSETQ. The CDR3 runs 16 residues. J lost 1 base, V lost 1 base, and 6 bases had no gene match. Here the CDR3 reads CASSLPTGVGTDTQYF. The CDR3 nucleotides are TGCGCCAGCAGCTTGCCTACAGGGGTTGGCACAGATACGCAGTATTTT. Full variable domain (missing parts from reference TRBV5-1 and TRBJ2-3): KAGVTQTPRYLIKTRGQQVTLSCSPISGHRSVSWYQQTPGQGLQFLFEYFSETQRNKGNFPGRFSGRQFSNSRSEMNVSTLELGDSALYLCASSLPTGVGTDTQYFGPGTRLTVL.

The chain links TRBV27 to TRBJ1-2; 7 bases agree with TRBD1. Unmatched junction bases numbered 6, after V lost 6 bases and J lost 2 bases. The CDR3 totals 14 residues. CDR1 and CDR2 (germline): MNHEY, SMNVEV (reference sequence). This CDR3 reads CASRPAGQNYGYTF. As DNA, the CDR3 is TGTGCCAGCAGACCGGCGGGACAGAACTATGGCTACACCTTC.

This sequence joins TRBV18 and TRBJ2-3; 11 bases match TRBD2. Germline trimming cut 3 bases from V and 0 bases from J; bases unmatched to any gene: 5. CDR3 length: 17 residues. CDR1 is KGHSH, CDR2 LQKENI, per germline. CDR3 sequence: CASSPGLAVASTDTQYF. CDR3 DNA sequence: TGTGCCAGCTCACCGGGACTAGCGGTTGCGAGCACAGATACGCAGTATTTT.

This CDR3 is CASSVAGGYGYGYTF. The DNA for the CDR3 is TGTGCCAGCAGCGTAGCTGGGGGTTACGGCTATGGCTACACCTTC. This chain connects TRBV9 to TRBJ1-2; perhaps TRBD1 as D (5 bases). V was shortened by 0 bases and J by 4 bases, with 13 bases between the two germline ends. This CDR3 is 15 amino acids long. Germline assignment: CDR1 SGDLS and CDR2 YYNGEE.

This clone was picked up a small number of times. The CDR3 nucleotides are TGTGCCAGCAGCCTCGGACAGACGAACACCGGGGAGCTGTTTTTT. It specifies CASSLGQTNTGELFF. V and J are TRBV9 and TRBJ2-2; D perhaps matches TRBD1 (6 bases). CDR1 and CDR2 from the germline V gene are SGDLS and YYNGEE. The CDR3 sequence is 15 residues long. V lost 4 bases to trimming and J lost 0 bases, with 10 bases between them.

The DNA for the CDR3 is TGCGCCAGCAGCCCGGGGGGGCCCTACGAGCAGTACTTC. Translating gives CASSPGGPYEQYF. The rearrangement links TRBV5-1 to TRBJ2-7, with TRBD2 identical over 8 bases. The germline CDR1 and CDR2 sequences are SGHRS and YFSETQ. Trimming removed 4 bases from V and 2 bases from J; junction bases left unmatched: 2. This CDR3 has 13 residues.